This T cell receptor (beta chain) derives from a study of blood T cell repertoires in COVID-19 (TCRdb year 2020). The study in broad terms: The collaborator samples originated in the United States, Italy and Spain and spanned the acute and convalescent phases of COVID-19. The prospective study material was composed of cDNA or gDNA derived from T cells, B-cell-depleted T cells, or PBMCs. The dataset comprised deeply sampled blood TCRbeta repertoires from subjects exposed to, actively infected with, or recovered from COVID-19. The repertoires were released in a freely available public database meant as a resource for research on the immune response to SARS-CoV-2. The samples were drawn from two sources: the first 160 participants of the ongoing ImmuneRACE study, and 1,000 to 1,500 subjects contributed by 6 global collaborators. Nearly every sample came with metadata listing a de-identified subject ID, COVID-19 status, age in years and sex. Where available, HLA class I and class II types were obtained from metadata supplied by the sample provider rather than from assay-based typing.

Another Seattle source contributed samples from volunteer blood donors who had recovered from COVID-19. Whole blood was collected in K2EDTA tubes by collaborating institutions according to the institutions' own protocols. For TCRbeta analysis, collaborators shipped samples as frozen whole blood, isolated PBMCs, or DNA extracted from either of those sample types. About this clone itself: Its antigen is currently not known. No per-base quality is available; no much larger clone lies one base away.

Trimming costs V 4 bases and J 4 bases, and their ends lie 15 bases apart. According to the germline V gene, CDR1 reads SGHRS and CDR2 reads YFSETQ. Including cysteine and phenylalanine, the CDR3 has 15 amino acids. CDR3 DNA only is kept here, 45 bases in frame from base 1. The investigation overall reported the following: The amount of clinical and demographic metadata varied by source and participant and was provided uncurated.

TCRbeta CDR3 regions were amplified from genomic DNA using the immunoSEQ Assay, a bias-controlled multiplex PCR. Turning to the authors' computational methods: The number of nucleated cells in each sample was estimated from the amplification of reference gene primers within the assay. To quantify the absolute abundance of each unique TCRbeta CDR3 rearrangement, sequence reads were collapsed and filtered. For each sample, productive Simpson clonality was calculated as the square root of Simpson's diversity index across productive rearrangements. Sourced from immuneACCESS, this table was stored by TCRdb with only in-frame sequences that have V and J called. A share of the clones is absent; for the studies checked, an unresolved V gene accounts for under half, and the remainder has no known explanation. For V, J and clone size, that table is used; D and trimming come from the DNA. The sample table holds roughly 300,000 clones, of which around 87% were seen once. The ten largest make up about 8% of the sample.

This clonotype originated in a woman aged 45-65 years who had recovered from COVID-19. The chain is assembled from TRBV5-1 and TRBJ1-3, with TRBD1 tentatively as D gene (5 bases match). Sequenced material: peripheral blood. The DNA sequence is given as TGCGCCAGCAGCCCAGGGCGCAACGTCGGAAACACCATATATTTT. The resulting protein is CASSPGRNVGNTIYF.